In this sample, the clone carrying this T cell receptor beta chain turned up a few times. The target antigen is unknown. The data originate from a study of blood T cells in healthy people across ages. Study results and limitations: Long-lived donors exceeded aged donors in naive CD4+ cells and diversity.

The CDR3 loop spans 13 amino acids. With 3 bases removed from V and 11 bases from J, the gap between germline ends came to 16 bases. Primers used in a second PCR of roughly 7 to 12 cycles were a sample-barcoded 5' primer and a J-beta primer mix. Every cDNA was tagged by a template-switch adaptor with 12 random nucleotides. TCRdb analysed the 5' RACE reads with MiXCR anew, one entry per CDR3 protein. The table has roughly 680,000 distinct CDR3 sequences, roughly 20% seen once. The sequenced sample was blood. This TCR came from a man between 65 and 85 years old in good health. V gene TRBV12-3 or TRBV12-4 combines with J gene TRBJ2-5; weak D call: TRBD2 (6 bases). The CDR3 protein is CASSFLPGGEQYF. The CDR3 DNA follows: TGTGCCAGCAGTTTTCTCCCCGGGGGAGAGCAGTACTTC.